This TCR beta chain stems from a study of OX40 agonist ivuxolimab in advanced cancers. Study information: Of the patients, three showed partial responses, one with hepatocellular carcinoma and two with cutaneous melanoma. Findings of the study overall: Certain nonresponders additionally had low normalized T-cell clonal expansion. CD8+ T cells were the subset that, on average, had more expanded clones than CD4+.

Peripheral blood came from all dose cohorts at three timepoints. In this sample, this clone turned up a few times. No antigen is known for it. Measured with immunoSEQ multiplex PCR; TCRdb has only the in-frame clones, and not every one. This table has over 65,000 clones, approximately 85% appearing once. Trimming cost V 4 bases and J 6 bases, with 16 bases left between them. Germline V CDR1 and CDR2: SGHNT, YYREEE (reference sequence). The length of the CDR3 is 14 residues. The sequences come from CD4+ or CD8+ T cells sorted from blood, collected in a trial of the OX40 agonist ivuxolimab. This sequence joins TRBV5-4 and TRBJ1-2, with D possibly being TRBD1 (5 bases). The receptor was isolated from an adult with an advanced solid tumor such as melanoma, head and neck, liver or kidney cancer. The CDR3 sequence: CASSGSRQKDGYTF. The DNA of the CDR3 is TGTGCCAGCAGCGGGAGTCGACAGAAGGATGGCTACACCTTC.